This T cell receptor beta chain was obtained from a study of cytomegalovirus exposure and HLA in healthy donors. The study, taken as a whole, reports: Cytomegalovirus status was reportedly diagnosed by the classifier with high specificity and sensitivity. Cytomegalovirus association was assigned to about 150 TCR beta chains.

The table came from immunoSEQ multiplex PCR; TCRdb's copy has only in-frame clones and leaves some out. Found here are some 170,000 clones, around nine tenths of them singletons; the top ten hold about 1.5%. This clone was counted a few times. Its specificity is unknown. This receptor was obtained from a woman in her thirties in good health and CMV-seronegative. Sequencing input: PBMCs.

The CDR3 reads CASTDWAGMGSPLHF. The CDR3 nucleotides read TGTGCCAGCACTGACTGGGCAGGGATGGGATCACCCCTCCACTTT. The V and J genes are TRBV6-1 and TRBJ1-6; D is possibly TRBD1 (5 bases). This CDR3 has 15 amino acids. V was clipped by 7 bases and J by 10 bases, with 20 bases between them. Germline CDR1 is MNHNS and CDR2 is SASEGT.